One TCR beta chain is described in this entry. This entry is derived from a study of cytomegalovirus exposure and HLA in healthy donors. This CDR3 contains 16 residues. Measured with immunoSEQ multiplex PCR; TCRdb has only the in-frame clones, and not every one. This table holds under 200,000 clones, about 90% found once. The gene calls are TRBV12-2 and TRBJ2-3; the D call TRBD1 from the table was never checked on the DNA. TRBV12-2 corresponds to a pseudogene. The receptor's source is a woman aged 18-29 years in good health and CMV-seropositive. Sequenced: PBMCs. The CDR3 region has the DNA TGTGCAAGTCGCTTATTACAGGGGGCGCCGACAGATACGCAGTATTTT. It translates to CASRLLQGAPTDTQYF.